One and the same sample provided the 18 T cell receptor beta chains below, sequenced in a study of Ad26.COV2.S vaccination and SARS-CoV-2 variants. The table came from immunoSEQ multiplex PCR; TCRdb's copy has only in-frame clones and leaves some out. The repertoire holds some 370,000 clones, with around 82% as singletons. The treatment denotes: some 19 received Ad26.COV2.S at low or high dose, single or two shots; several received placebo; per-sample allocation not given. Collection of samples fell on day 63 after the first vaccine or placebo injection. Sequenced material: peripheral blood, taken in a trial of Ad26.COV2.S vaccine versus placebo. Source of these receptors: a person aged 18 to 59 who received the Ad26.COV2.S COVID-19 vaccine or a placebo.

The chain carries TRBV25-1 and TRBJ2-7, with 8 bases matching TRBD2. From germline, CDR1 is MGHDK and CDR2 SYGVNS. V was clipped by 8 bases and J by 2 bases; unmatched bases: 5. There are 13 residues in the CDR3. The CDR3 loop reads CASGPGLAYEQYF. The CDR3 DNA reads TGTGCCAGCGGTCCGGGACTAGCCTACGAGCAGTACTTC.

This clone was seen more than once but under ten times. The chain couples TRBV4-1 to TRBJ2-7; 7 bases line up with TRBD1. Germline CDR1 is MGHRA and CDR2 is YSYEKL. J gave up 5 bases and V 1 base, and 14 bases lay outside the gene matches. There are 17 residues in the CDR3. In DNA, the CDR3 is TGCGCCAGCAGCCAAGCCACCGTAGGACAGGCTAGTGACGAGCAGTACTTC. Its translation: CASSQATVGQASDEQYF.

The chain links TRBV18 to TRBJ2-1, with D hard to call. V lost 4 bases and J lost 7, with 5 bases in between. The germline V gene has CDR1 KGHSH and CDR2 LQKENI. The CDR3 runs to 11 residues. The CDR3 loop is CASSRVNEQFF. As DNA, the CDR3 is TGTGCCAGCTCACGGGTAAATGAGCAGTTCTTC.

The table lists this clone with a count of one. V is TRBV7-2 and J is TRBJ2-1; either TRBD1 or TRBD2 may fit D (5 bases each). CDR1 and CDR2 (germline): SGHTA, FQGNSA. Trimming left V 0 bases short and J 6 bases short, with 18 bases between. The CDR3 sequence is 17 residues long. CDR3 sequence (DNA): TGTGCCAGCAGCTTAGCCATAGGGGCAGGCGGAGGCAATGAGCAGTTCTTC. This gives the protein CASSLAIGAGGGNEQFF.

The chain is built from TRBV19 and TRBJ2-7; no definite D call. This CDR3 region has 14 residues. CDR1 and CDR2 (germline): LNHDA, SQIVND (reference sequence). With 6 bases removed from V and 3 bases from J, the gap between germline ends came to 15 bases. The CDR3 here is CASRRTGLGYEQYF. CDR3 bases: TGTGCCAGTAGAAGGACCGGGCTAGGCTACGAGCAGTACTTC.

This rearrangement joins TRBV5-4 to TRBJ1-2, with a tentative D call TRBD1 (5 bases). The length of the CDR3 is 14 residues. The V and J ends lost 3 bases and 3 bases respectively, with 12 bases between them. The germline gives CDR1 SGHNT, CDR2 YYREEE (reference sequence). Here the CDR3 DNA reads TGTGCCAGCAGCTCTCTCCGGGGCCACTATGGCTACACCTTC. It encodes CASSSLRGHYGYTF.

This chain links TRBV6-5 with TRBJ2-3; D gene uncertain. This CDR3 contains 14 residues. V was pared by 6 bases and J by 2 bases, with 12 bases between. Germline V gene data show CDR1 as MNHEY and CDR2 as SVGAGI. CDR3 coding DNA: TGTGCCAGCAGACGCGCACATACCACAGATACGCAGTATTTT. It encodes CASRRAHTTDTQYF.

This clone was recorded once. This rearrangement joins TRBV29-1 to TRBJ1-5; 9 bases match TRBD1. The ends lost 0 bases at V and 9 bases at J; junction bases unmatched: 12. This CDR3 comprises 16 residues. Germline CDR1 reads SQVTM; CDR2 reads ANQGSEA. CDR3 DNA: TGCAGCGTTGAAGATCCCGACAGGGGGATCGGATCGCCCCAGCATTTT. This sequence encodes CSVEDPDRGIGSPQHF.

The V call is TRBV19, the J call TRBJ1-1, with D possibly TRBD1 on 5 matching bases. Germline CDR1 is LNHDA and CDR2 is SQIVND (reference sequence). This CDR3 comprises 12 residues. The V end lost 5 bases, the J end lost 9 bases, and 13 bases lay between the germline ends. The CDR3, as DNA: TGTGCCAGTAGTTCGGAGGGGTACCAAGCTTTCTTT. Its protein is CASSSEGYQAFF.

This chain links TRBV5-1 with TRBJ2-3; no definite D call. The CDR3 has 12 amino acids. V lost 1 base and J lost 5, with 5 bases in between. Per the germline V gene, CDR1 is SGHRS and CDR2 is YFSETQ. CDR3: CASSLRGDTQYF. CDR3 nucleotides: TGCGCCAGCAGCTTGAGAGGAGATACGCAGTATTTT. Combining the CDR3 with reference TRBV5-1 and TRBJ2-3 gives the whole variable domain KAGVTQTPRYLIKTRGQQVTLSCSPISGHRSVSWYQQTPGQGLQFLFEYFSETQRNKGNFPGRFSGRQFSNSRSEMNVSTLELGDSALYLCASSLRGDTQYFGPGTRLTVL.

This chain joins TRBV5-1 and TRBJ2-7, with 7 bases fitting TRBD1. Trimming removed 1 base from V and 4 bases from J; junction bases left unmatched: 5. CDR3 length: 14 residues. The germline gives CDR1 SGHRS, CDR2 YFSETQ. The DNA of the CDR3 is TGCGCCAGCAGCTTGAAAGGGGGCGCGTACGAGCAGTACTTC. Protein: CASSLKGGAYEQYF.

This clone was counted only a few times. J is TRBJ1-2 and V is TRBV7-9, with D maybe TRBD1 (6 bases). Germline loops: CDR1 SEHNR, CDR2 FQNEAQ (reference sequence). This CDR3 region has 13 residues. The germline V and J ends were trimmed by 3 bases and 4 bases, with 9 bases remaining between them. CDR3 nucleotide sequence: TGTGCCAGCAGCTTTGGAGGGGGCTATGGCTACACCTTC. This gives the protein CASSFGGGYGYTF. The whole variable domain, remainder taken from reference TRBV7-9 and TRBJ1-2, is DTGVSQNPRHKITKRGQNVTFRCDPISEHNRLYWYRQTLGQGPEFLTYFQNEAQLEKSRLLSDRFSAERPKGSFSTLEIQRTEQGDSAMYLCASSFGGGYGYTFGSGTRLTVV.

The V gene is TRBV7-9, the J gene TRBJ2-3; the D is unclear. The V end was cut by 0 bases, the J end by 1 base, with 8 bases between. Per the germline V gene, CDR1 is SEHNR and CDR2 is FQNEAQ (reference sequence). The CDR3 contains 15 residues. The CDR3 coding sequence is TGTGCCAGCAGCTTAGCGTCGTCGGGCACAGATACGCAGTATTTT. This gives the protein CASSLASSGTDTQYF. The complete variable domain, with remaining parts taken from reference TRBV7-9 and TRBJ2-3, reads DTGVSQNPRHKITKRGQNVTFRCDPISEHNRLYWYRQTLGQGPEFLTYFQNEAQLEKSRLLSDRFSAERPKGSFSTLEIQRTEQGDSAMYLCASSLASSGTDTQYFGPGTRLTVL.

This clone showed up just a few times. The chain recombines TRBV19 with TRBJ1-3; D unclear. The germline V and J ends were trimmed by 8 bases and 4 bases, with 15 bases remaining between them. This CDR3 spans 14 amino acids. The V gene's germline CDR1 is LNHDA and CDR2 SQIVND (reference sequence). The DNA for the CDR3 is TGTGCCAGTCCTGGCGGGGAGGCCGGAAACACCATATATTTT. Protein sequence: CASPGGEAGNTIYF.

This sequence joins TRBV28 and TRBJ1-4, with D possibly being TRBD1 (5 bases). CDR3 length: 14 amino acids. V lost 3 bases and J 8 bases, leaving 13 bases between the germline ends. CDR1 is MDHEN and CDR2 is SYDVKM in the germline V gene. The CDR3 here is CASSLGGSREKLFF. The CDR3 DNA sequence: TGTGCCAGCAGTTTGGGGGGAAGTAGAGAAAAACTGTTTTTT.

The gene calls are TRBV5-4 and TRBJ1-5; a possible D gene is TRBD1 (6 bases). Germline CDR1 SGHNT, CDR2 YYREEE (reference sequence). This CDR3 comprises 15 residues. The V gene lost 0 bases and the J gene lost 3 bases, with 10 bases spanning the gap. The CDR3 nucleotides are TGTGCCAGCAGCTTGGACCCAGGGGTCAATCAGCCCCAGCATTTT. This codes for CASSLDPGVNQPQHF.

V is TRBV7-7 and J is TRBJ2-5; 8 bases fit TRBD2. The CDR3 consists of 16 residues. The J segment lost 4 bases and the V segment lost 5 bases, leaving 12 bases of the junction unmatched. Germline V CDR1 and CDR2: SSHAT, FNYEAQ (reference sequence). The CDR3, as DNA: TGTGCCAGCAGCCCTACCGGGGGGGTCAATGGAGAGACCCAGTACTTC. This encodes CASSPTGGVNGETQYF. The whole variable domain, remainder taken from reference TRBV7-7 and TRBJ2-5, is GAGVSQSPRYKVTKRGQDVTLRCDPISSHATLYWYQQALGQGPEFLTYFNYEAQPDKSGLPSDRFSAERPEGSISTLTIQRTEQRDSAMYRCASSPTGGVNGETQYFGPGTRLLVL.

This clone is a singleton in its sample. The V gene is TRBV5-5, the J gene TRBJ1-5, with D possibly matching TRBD1 (5 bases). The V gene lost 5 bases and the J gene lost 7 bases, with 13 bases spanning the gap. The germline V gene encodes CDR1 SGHKS and CDR2 YYEKEE (reference sequence). The CDR3 extends over 13 amino acids. CDR3 in amino acids: CASSFSGTQPQHF. Written as DNA, the CDR3 is TGTGCCAGCAGTTTCTCAGGGACCCAGCCCCAGCATTTT.